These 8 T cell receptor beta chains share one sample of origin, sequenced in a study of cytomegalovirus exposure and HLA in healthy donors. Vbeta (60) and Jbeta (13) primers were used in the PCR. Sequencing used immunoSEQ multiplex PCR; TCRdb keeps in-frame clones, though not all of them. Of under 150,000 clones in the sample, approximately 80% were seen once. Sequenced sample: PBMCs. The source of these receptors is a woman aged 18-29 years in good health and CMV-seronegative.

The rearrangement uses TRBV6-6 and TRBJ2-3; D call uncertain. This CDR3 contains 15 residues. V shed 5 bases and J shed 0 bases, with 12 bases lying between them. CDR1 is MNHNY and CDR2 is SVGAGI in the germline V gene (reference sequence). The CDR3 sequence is CASSRSEASTDTQYF. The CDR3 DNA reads TGTGCCAGCAGTCGCAGCGAGGCTAGCACAGATACGCAGTATTTT.

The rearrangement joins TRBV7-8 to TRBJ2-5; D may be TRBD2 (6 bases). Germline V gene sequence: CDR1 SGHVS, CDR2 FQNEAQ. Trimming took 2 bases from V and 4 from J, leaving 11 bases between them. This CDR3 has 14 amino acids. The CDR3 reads CASSLNLARETQYF. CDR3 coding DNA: TGTGCCAGCAGCTTAAACCTAGCGAGAGAGACCCAGTACTTC.

CDR3 sequence reads: CSVELAGGPYNEQFF. CDR3 bases: TGCAGCGTTGAGCTAGCGGGAGGTCCCTACAATGAGCAGTTCTTC. The chain carries TRBV29-1 and TRBJ2-1, with 11 bases matching TRBD2. J lost 2 bases, V lost 3 bases, and 3 bases had no gene match. CDR1 and CDR2 (germline): SQVTM, ANQGSEA. This CDR3 spans 15 amino acids.

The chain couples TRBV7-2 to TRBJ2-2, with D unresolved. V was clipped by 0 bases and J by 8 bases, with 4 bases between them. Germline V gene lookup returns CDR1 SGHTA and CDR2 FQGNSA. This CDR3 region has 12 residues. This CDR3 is CASSLAAGELFF. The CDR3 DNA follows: TGTGCCAGCAGCTTAGCGGCTGGGGAGCTGTTTTTT.

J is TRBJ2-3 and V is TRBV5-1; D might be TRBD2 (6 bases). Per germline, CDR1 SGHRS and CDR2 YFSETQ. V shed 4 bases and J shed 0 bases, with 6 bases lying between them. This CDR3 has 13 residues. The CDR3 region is CASSSGSTDTQYF. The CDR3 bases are TGCGCCAGCAGCAGCGGGAGCACAGATACGCAGTATTTT.

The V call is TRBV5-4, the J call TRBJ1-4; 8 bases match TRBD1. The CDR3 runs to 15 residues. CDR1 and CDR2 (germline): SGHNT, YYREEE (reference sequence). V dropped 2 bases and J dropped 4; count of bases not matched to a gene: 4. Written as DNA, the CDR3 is TGTGCCAGCAGCTTTAGGACAGGGTTTAATGAAAAACTGTTTTTT. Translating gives CASSFRTGFNEKLFF. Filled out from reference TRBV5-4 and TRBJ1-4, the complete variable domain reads ETGVTQSPTHLIKTRGQQVTLRCSSQSGHNTVSWYQQALGQGPQFIFQYYREEENGRGNFPPRFSGLQFPNYSSELNVNALELDDSALYLCASSFRTGFNEKLFFGSGTQLSVL.

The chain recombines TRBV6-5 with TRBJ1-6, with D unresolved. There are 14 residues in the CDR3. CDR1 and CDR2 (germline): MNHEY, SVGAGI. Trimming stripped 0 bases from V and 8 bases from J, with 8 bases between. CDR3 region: CASSYSSVYSPLHF. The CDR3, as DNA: TGTGCCAGCAGTTACTCGAGTGTTTATTCACCCCTCCACTTT.

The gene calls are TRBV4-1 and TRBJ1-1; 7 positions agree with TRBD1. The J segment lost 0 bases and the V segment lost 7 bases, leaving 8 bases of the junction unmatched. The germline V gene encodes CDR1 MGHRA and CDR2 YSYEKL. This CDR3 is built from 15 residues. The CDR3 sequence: CASNPGQGVNTEAFF. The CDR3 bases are TGCGCCAGCAATCCTGGTCAGGGGGTGAACACTGAAGCTTTCTTT.